Below are 13 T cell receptor beta chains sequenced from a single sample in a study of T cells in Graves' hyperthyroidism and ophthalmopathy. Using RNA transcripts as the source, TCR beta CDR3 regions were amplified. The TCR CDR3 first-round RT-PCR relied on the HTBI primer set. One entry per CDR3 protein results from TCRdb running MiXCR on the multiplex PCR reads. The table lists some 500,000 distinct CDR3 sequences, 13% to 15% of them singletons. The material sequenced was blood. The receptors were sampled from a woman younger than 30 with Graves' hyperthyroidism.

Of note for this clonotype: Given a much more abundant clone one base away, this may be a read error. The genes are TRBV2 and TRBJ2-1; weak D call: TRBD1 (6 bases). The CDR3 loop spans 14 amino acids. CDR1 and CDR2 (germline): SNHLY, FYNNEI. V was pared by 8 bases and J by 9 bases, with 20 bases between. The CDR3 region has the DNA TGTGCCAGCTGCCTTCGACAGGCGACCGGTGAGCAGTTCTTC. Encoded protein: CASCLRQATGEQFF.

This clonotype has a count of ten or more. The genes are TRBV10-2 and TRBJ1-1, with D possibly being TRBD1 (6 bases). The V gene's germline CDR1 is WSHSY and CDR2 SAAADI. V was cut by 4 bases and J by 1 base, with 19 bases left in between. This CDR3 is 17 amino acids long. The CDR3, as DNA: TGCGCCAGCAGTGGGCCTTCCTTTGGACAGAAGAACACTGAAGCTTTCTTT. Residues: CASSGPSFGQKNTEAFF.

This clonotype was detected ten times or more. The chain combines TRBV10-3 with TRBJ1-6; 10 nucleotides match TRBD1. Germline V gene data show CDR1 as ENHRY and CDR2 as SYGVKD. With V trimmed by 6 bases and J by 3 bases, 5 bases remained unmatched. The CDR3 has 16 amino acids. The CDR3 sequence is CAIRTGGGLYNSPLHF. The CDR3 nucleotides are TGTGCCATCAGGACAGGGGGCGGCCTCTATAATTCACCCCTCCACTTT.

On this clonotype: A much more abundant neighbour one base away suggests this may be a read error. This chain links TRBV10-2 with TRBJ1-2; D perhaps matches TRBD1 (5 bases). Germline V gene sequence: CDR1 WSHSY, CDR2 SAAADI. V lost 2 bases and J 4 bases, leaving 14 bases between the germline ends. The CDR3 has 15 amino acids. For the CDR3, the DNA is TGCGCCAGCAGTGAGCCGAAGGGGCTGGTCTATGGCTACACCTTC. Translation gives CASSEPKGLVYGYTF.

This clonotype was seen at least ten times. The chain carries TRBV12-3 or TRBV12-4 and TRBJ2-7, with D tentatively TRBD2 (5 bases). There are 16 residues in the CDR3. Trimming shortened V by 6 bases and J by 4 bases, and 22 bases separated the two germline ends. CDR3 amino acids: CASSPPRALGIYEQYV. For the CDR3, the DNA is TGTGCCAGCAGCCCCCCGAGGGCCTTGGGGATATACGAGCAGTACGTC.

V usage is TRBV5-1 and J usage is TRBJ2-5; no clear D. CDR1 SGHRS and CDR2 YFSETQ come from the germline V gene. The CDR3 is 13 residues long. Trimming shortened V by 1 base and J by 5 bases, and 9 bases separated the two germline ends. CDR3 amino acids: CASSLLFWETQYF. In nucleotides, the CDR3 is TGCGCCAGCAGCTTGTTATTTTGGGAGACCCAGTACTTC.

This clonotype was found many times. The chain joins TRBV28 to TRBJ2-3; D remains unclear. The germline CDR1 and CDR2 sequences are MDHEN and SYDVKM. V was shortened by 3 bases and J by 8 bases, with 6 bases between the two germline ends. The CDR3 is 11 residues long. The CDR3 bases are TGTGCCAGCAGTTTTCATGGTACGCAGTATTTT. Translation gives CASSFHGTQYF.

This clonotype has a count of ten or more. This chain uses TRBV12-3 or TRBV12-4 with TRBJ1-2, with TRBD1 matching over 7 bases. J lost 6 bases, V lost 3 bases, and 7 bases had no gene match. This CDR3 comprises 14 residues. CDR3 sequence reads: CASSFIGDRDGYTF. The CDR3 nucleotides are TGTGCCAGCAGTTTTATAGGTGACAGGGATGGCTACACCTTC.

The chain combines TRBV27 with TRBJ2-2; TRBD2 matches at 7 bases. CDR1 and CDR2 (germline): MNHEY, SMNVEV (reference sequence). Trimming took 5 bases from V and 4 from J; bases not matched to a gene: 7. This CDR3 is 15 amino acids long. The CDR3 sequence is CASSPPAGLTGELFF. CDR3 in DNA: TGTGCCAGCAGTCCTCCAGCGGGGCTCACCGGGGAGCTGTTTTTT.

Worth noting for this clonotype: Its ends do not fully match the called genes, so a read error is possible. The gene calls are TRBV19 and TRBJ2-7; the match to TRBD1 covers 9 bases. The CDR3 extends over 16 amino acids. Germline V gene data show CDR1 as LNHDA and CDR2 as SQIVND (reference sequence). This CDR3 is CASSTRRTGASYEQCF. DNA for the CDR3: TGTGCCAGTAGTACCCGCCGGACAGGGGCGAGCTACGAGCAGTGCTTC.

This clonotype was found many times. An end of the junction does not agree with germline; a read error may underlie this. The chain employs TRBV7-3 and TRBJ2-5; 8 nucleotides match TRBD2. Germline V gene data show CDR1 as SGHTA and CDR2 as FQGTGA. This CDR3 spans 18 amino acids. The CDR3 region has the DNA TGTGCCAGCAGCCTAACCCCCCTGAACGAGCGGGAGATAGAGACCCAGTACTTC. Protein sequence: CASSLTPLNEREIETQYF.

This clonotype has a count of ten or more. The CDR3 DNA follows: TGTGCCAGCAGTTTTACTAGGGTGCAAGAGACCCAGTACTTC. Translated, it gives CASSFTRVQETQYF. The V call is TRBV12-3 or TRBV12-4, the J call TRBJ2-5, with D perhaps TRBD2 (5 bases). V lost 3 bases and J lost 2, with 10 bases in between. The CDR3 loop spans 14 amino acids.

This clonotype was detected many times. The chain carries TRBV29-1 and TRBJ1-4, with 7 bases fitting TRBD1. V dropped 3 bases and J dropped 12; count of bases not matched to a gene: 4. CDR1 is SQVTM, CDR2 ANQGSEA, per germline. This CDR3 contains 11 residues. CDR3 bases: TGCAGCGTTGATTTGGGACAGCAACTGTTTTTT. This gives the protein CSVDLGQQLFF.